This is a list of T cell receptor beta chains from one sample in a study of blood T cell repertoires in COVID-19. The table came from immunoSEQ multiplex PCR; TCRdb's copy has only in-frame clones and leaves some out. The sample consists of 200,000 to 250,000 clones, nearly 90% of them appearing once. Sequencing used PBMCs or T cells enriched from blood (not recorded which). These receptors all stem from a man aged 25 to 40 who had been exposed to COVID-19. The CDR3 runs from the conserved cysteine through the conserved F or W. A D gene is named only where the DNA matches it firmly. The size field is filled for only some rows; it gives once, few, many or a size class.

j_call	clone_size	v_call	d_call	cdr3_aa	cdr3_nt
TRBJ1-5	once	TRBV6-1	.	CASSETRGSWRQPQHF	TGTGCCAGCAGTGAAACACGGGGGAGTTGGCGTCAGCCCCAGCATTTT
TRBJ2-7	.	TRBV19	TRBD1	CASSTEDRVHPEQYF	TGTGCCAGTAGTACCGAGGACAGGGTACATCCCGAGCAGTACTTC
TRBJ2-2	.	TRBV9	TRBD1	CASSVYRGRDTGELFF	TGTGCCAGCAGCGTGTACAGGGGGCGCGACACCGGGGAGCTGTTTTTT
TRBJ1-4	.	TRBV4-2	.	CASRTTGTKNEKLFF	TGTGCCAGCAGAACAACCGGGACTAAGAATGAAAAACTGTTTTTT
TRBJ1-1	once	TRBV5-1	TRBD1	CASSATGGNTEAFF	TGCGCCAGCAGCGCTACAGGGGGCAACACTGAAGCTTTCTTT
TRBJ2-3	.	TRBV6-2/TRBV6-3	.	CASSYFPGTQYF	TGTGCCAGCAGTTACTTCCCGGGTACGCAGTATTTT
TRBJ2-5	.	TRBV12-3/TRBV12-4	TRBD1	CASRGQQETQYF	TGTGCCAGCAGGGGACAGCAAGAGACCCAGTACTTC
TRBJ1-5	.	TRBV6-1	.	CASSEFAGQPQHF	TGTGCCAGCAGTGAATTCGCGGGTCAGCCCCAGCATTTT
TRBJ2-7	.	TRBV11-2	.	CASSLSSRSYEQYF	TGTGCCAGCAGCTTATCCTCCAGGTCCTACGAGCAGTACTTC
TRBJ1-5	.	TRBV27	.	CASSIGAYSNQPQHF	TGTGCCAGCAGTATTGGAGCGTATAGCAATCAGCCCCAGCATTTT
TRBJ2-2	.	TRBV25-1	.	CASGRGTANTGELFF	TGTGCCAGCGGGCGCGGGACCGCGAACACCGGGGAGCTGTTTTTT
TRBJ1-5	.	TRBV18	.	CASSPTEDQPQHF	TGTGCCAGCTCCCCTACAGAAGATCAGCCCCAGCATTTT
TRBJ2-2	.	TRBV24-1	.	CATSERNTGELFF	TGTGCCACCAGTGAGCGAAACACCGGGGAGCTGTTTTTT
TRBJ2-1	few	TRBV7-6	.	CASSSLPPRSGNEQFF	TGTGCCAGCAGCTCCCTCCCCCCAAGGTCCGGGAATGAGCAGTTCTTC
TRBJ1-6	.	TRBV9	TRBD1	CASSPQTGGGSPLHF	TGTGCCAGCAGCCCCCAAACAGGGGGTGGGTCACCCCTCCACTTT
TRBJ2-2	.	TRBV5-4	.	CASSLDSANTGELFF	TGTGCCAGCAGCTTGGACAGTGCGAACACCGGGGAGCTGTTTTTT
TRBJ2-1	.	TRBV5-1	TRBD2	CASSLMASGANEQFF	TGCGCCAGCAGCTTAATGGCTAGCGGGGCCAATGAGCAGTTCTTC
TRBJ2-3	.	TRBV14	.	CASSQRQPADTQYF	TGTGCCAGCAGCCAAAGACAGCCGGCAGATACGCAGTATTTT
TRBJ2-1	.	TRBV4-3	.	CASSQRDSSYNEQFF	TGCGCCAGCAGCCAGCGGGACAGCTCCTACAATGAGCAGTTCTTC
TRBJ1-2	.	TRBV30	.	CAWSESGYGYTF	TGTGCCTGGAGTGAGTCCGGGTATGGCTACACCTTC
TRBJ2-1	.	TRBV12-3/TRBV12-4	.	CASSSSLEQFF	TGTGCCAGCAGTTCCAGTCTTGAGCAGTTCTTC
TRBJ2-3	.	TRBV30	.	CAWSAGQTITDTQYF	TGTGCCTGGAGTGCTGGACAGACGATCACAGATACGCAGTATTTT
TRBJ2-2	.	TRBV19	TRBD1	CASSIGRGGRNTGELFF	TGTGCCAGTAGTATAGGTCGAGGGGGCCGGAACACCGGGGAGCTGTTTTTT
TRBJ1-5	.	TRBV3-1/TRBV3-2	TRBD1	CASSQGTGVQPQHF	TGTGCCAGCAGCCAAGGGACAGGGGTTCAGCCCCAGCATTTT
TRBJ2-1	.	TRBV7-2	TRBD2	CASSYTSGGAYNEQFF	TGTGCCAGCAGCTATACTAGCGGGGGGGCCTACAATGAGCAGTTCTTC
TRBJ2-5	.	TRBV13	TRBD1	CASSLMQGENQETQYF	TGTGCCAGCAGCTTAATGCAGGGGGAGAACCAAGAGACCCAGTACTTC
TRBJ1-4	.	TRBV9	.	CASSVEDTELFF	TGTGCCAGCAGCGTAGAGGACACGGAACTGTTTTTT
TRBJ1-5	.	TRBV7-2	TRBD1	CASSPRQGGRTQHF	TGTGCCAGCAGCCCACGACAGGGGGGGCGGACCCAGCATTTT
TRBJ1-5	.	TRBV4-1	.	CASSKGLAIRQPQHF	TGCGCCAGCAGCAAAGGACTGGCCATTCGGCAGCCCCAGCATTTT
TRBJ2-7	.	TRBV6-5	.	CASSLAGDSYEQYF	TGTGCCAGCAGTCTCGCAGGGGATTCCTACGAGCAGTACTTC
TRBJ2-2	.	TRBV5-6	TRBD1	CASRIQGATTGELFF	TGTGCCAGCAGAATACAGGGGGCGACCACCGGGGAGCTGTTTTTT
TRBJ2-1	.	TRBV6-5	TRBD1	CASSYRQGVGEQFF	TGTGCCAGCAGTTACCGACAGGGGGTTGGTGAGCAGTTCTTC
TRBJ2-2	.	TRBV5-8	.	CASSVGQRGTGELFF	TGTGCCAGCAGCGTGGGACAGCGGGGCACCGGGGAGCTGTTTTTT
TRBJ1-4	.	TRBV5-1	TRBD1	CASSDGTGFNEKLFF	TGCGCCAGCAGCGACGGGACAGGGTTTAATGAAAAACTGTTTTTT
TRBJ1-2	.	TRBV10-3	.	CAISGAGSYGYTF	TGTGCCATCAGTGGGGCGGGGAGCTATGGCTACACCTTC
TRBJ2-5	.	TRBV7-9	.	CASRRENLPETQYF	TGTGCCAGCAGGAGGGAAAACCTCCCCGAGACCCAGTACTTC
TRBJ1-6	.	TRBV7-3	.	CASSGSTGSPLHF	TGTGCCAGCAGCGGAAGCACGGGGTCACCCCTCCACTTT
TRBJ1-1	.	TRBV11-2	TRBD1	CASSFDIGQVNTEAFF	TGTGCCAGCAGCTTTGATATTGGACAGGTGAACACTGAAGCTTTCTTT
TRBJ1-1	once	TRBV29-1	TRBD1	CSVETGVPTEAFF	TGCAGCGTTGAGACAGGGGTCCCTACTGAAGCTTTCTTT
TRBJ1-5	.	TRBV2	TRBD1	CASSGQGNQPQHF	TGTGCCAGCAGTGGACAGGGAAATCAGCCCCAGCATTTT
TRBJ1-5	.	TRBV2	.	CASKAGRGNQPQHF	TGTGCCAGCAAAGCAGGGCGGGGGAATCAGCCCCAGCATTTT
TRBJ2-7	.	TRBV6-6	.	CASSSLSYEQYF	TGTGCCAGCAGTTCATTGTCCTACGAGCAGTACTTC
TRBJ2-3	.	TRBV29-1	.	CSVGGTDTQYF	TGCAGCGTCGGGGGCACAGATACGCAGTATTTT
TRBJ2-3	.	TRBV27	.	CASSLGGVLGTDTQYF	TGTGCCAGCAGTTTAGGCGGGGTACTGGGCACAGATACGCAGTATTTT
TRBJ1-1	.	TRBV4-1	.	CASSPYAQGNTEAFF	TGCGCCAGCAGCCCCTATGCACAGGGGAACACTGAAGCTTTCTTT
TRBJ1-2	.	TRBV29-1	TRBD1	CSVSDRAGGYTF	TGCAGCGTTTCCGACAGGGCGGGTGGCTACACCTTC
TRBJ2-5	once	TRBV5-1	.	CASSLAFRTEETQYF	TGCGCCAGCAGCTTGGCCTTCCGGACTGAAGAGACCCAGTACTTC
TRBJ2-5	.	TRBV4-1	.	CASSHQSSSPSEETQYF	TGCGCCAGCAGCCACCAGAGCTCTAGCCCCTCCGAAGAGACCCAGTACTTC
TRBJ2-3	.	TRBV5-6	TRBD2	CASSLVGLAGVRTDTQYF	TGTGCCAGCAGCTTGGTCGGACTAGCGGGGGTTAGGACAGATACGCAGTATTTT
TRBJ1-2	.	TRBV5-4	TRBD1	CASSLRDRAHGYTF	TGTGCCAGCAGCTTGAGGGACAGGGCGCATGGCTACACCTTC
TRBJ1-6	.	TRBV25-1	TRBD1	CASSGGQNNSPLHF	TGTGCCAGCAGCGGGGGACAGAATAATTCACCCCTCCACTTT
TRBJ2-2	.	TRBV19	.	CASNFDGAGELFF	TGTGCCAGTAACTTCGACGGGGCCGGGGAGCTGTTTTTT
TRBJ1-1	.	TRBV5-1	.	CASSSYDGRAEAFF	TGCGCCAGCAGCTCCTATGACGGCAGGGCTGAAGCTTTCTTT
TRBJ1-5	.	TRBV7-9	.	CASSLAVAQPQHF	TGTGCCAGCAGCTTAGCGGTGGCTCAGCCCCAGCATTTT
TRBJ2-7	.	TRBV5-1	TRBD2	CASSFMVAGLTYEQYF	TGCGCCAGCAGCTTCATGGTAGCGGGACTAACCTACGAGCAGTACTTC
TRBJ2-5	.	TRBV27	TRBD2	CASSLLAGGGETQYF	TGTGCCAGCAGCTTACTAGCGGGGGGCGGGGAGACCCAGTACTTC
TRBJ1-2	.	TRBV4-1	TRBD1	CASSQGMDRVGGYTF	TGCGCCAGCAGCCAAGGTATGGACAGGGTGGGCGGCTACACCTTC